Presented here are 25 T cell receptor beta chains from one specimen sequenced in a study of regulatory T cells in long-lasting Graves disease. Arm-PCR of CDR3 regions and iRepertoire HTBI primers were the basis on which TCR beta libraries were built. TCRdb itself ran the multiplex PCR reads through MiXCR, one entry per CDR3 protein. The repertoire holds some 370,000 distinct CDR3 sequences, with around 11% as singletons. Time point noted: newly diagnosed GD, antithyroid drugs for less than 3 months. RNA extracted from PBMCs served as the sequencing template. These data were also reused for a study on T cells in Graves' hyperthyroidism and ophthalmopathy.

Sequencing used peripheral blood mononuclear cells (PBMCs), obtained at new diagnosis, from a patient treated with antithyroid drugs. The source of these receptors is a woman aged 18-29 years with Graves disease.

This clonotype has a count of ten or more. The chain uses TRBV20-1 and TRBJ2-4; D uncertain. Per germline, CDR1 DFQATT and CDR2 SNEGSKA (reference sequence). This CDR3 region has 14 residues. Trimming took 3 bases from V and 1 from J, leaving 10 bases between them. The CDR3 reads CSASLPRAKNIQYF. The DNA of the CDR3 is TGCAGTGCTAGCCTTCCGCGGGCCAAAAACATTCAGTACTTC.

The chain joins TRBV15 to TRBJ2-1, with 9 bases fitting TRBD1. The germline V gene has CDR1 LNHNV and CDR2 YYDKDF (reference sequence). The CDR3 contains 15 residues. J gave up 6 bases and V 5 bases, and 8 bases lay outside the gene matches. The chain's CDR3 is CATSGQTGGCNEQFF. CDR3 DNA sequence: TGTGCCACCAGCGGCCAAACAGGGGGCTGCAATGAGCAGTTCTTC. The full variable domain, completed using reference TRBV15 and TRBJ2-1, is DAMVIQNPRYQVTQFGKPVTLSCSQTLNHNVMYWYQQKSSQAPKLLFHYYDKDFNNEADTPDNFQSRRPNTSFCFLDIRSPGLGDTAMYLCATSGQTGGCNEQFFGPGTRLTVL.

This clonotype was counted ten times or more. The chain carries TRBV6-2 or TRBV6-3 and TRBJ2-1; unclear D gene. The germline CDR1 and CDR2 sequences are MNHEY and SVGEGT. CDR3 size: 15 residues. Trimming removed 3 bases from V and 0 bases from J, with 9 bases in between. CDR3 DNA: TGTGCCAGCAGTTATTTCGGTCCCTCCTACAATGAGCAGTTCTTC. Protein: CASSYFGPSYNEQFF.

This clonotype has more than one count but fewer than ten. The chain combines TRBV5-6 with TRBJ1-3, with 10 bases aligning to TRBD1. CDR3 size: 14 residues. Losses at the gene ends were 4 bases for V and 7 bases for J; bases not matched to a gene: 5. CDR1 and CDR2 (germline): SGHDT, YYEEEE. The CDR3 loop reads CASSPGTGVNTIYF. The CDR3 DNA follows: TGTGCCAGCAGCCCTGGGACAGGGGTGAACACCATATATTTT.

This chain joins TRBV27 and TRBJ1-1; a weak D match, TRBD1 (6 bases). Trimming removed 6 bases from V and 1 base from J, with 12 bases in between. The length of the CDR3 is 14 residues. Germline lookup yields CDR1 MNHEY and CDR2 SMNVEV (reference sequence). CDR3 region: CASRRTTGNTEAFF. In DNA form, the CDR3 reads TGTGCCAGCAGACGTACGACAGGGAACACTGAAGCTTTCTTT.

A few counts support this clonotype. V usage is TRBV29-1 and J usage is TRBJ2-1, with D tentatively TRBD2 (5 bases). The germline gives CDR1 SQVTM, CDR2 ANQGSEA. Between the trimmed V and J ends, which lost 2 bases and 4 bases, there was a span of 6 bases. The length of the CDR3 is 12 residues. CDR3 bases: TGCAGCGTTGAATGGGAGTACAATGAGCAGTTCTTC. This encodes CSVEWEYNEQFF.

This clonotype was detected a few times. The genes are TRBV7-2 and TRBJ2-2, with 9 nucleotides matching TRBD2. V dropped 5 bases and J dropped 6; count of bases not matched to a gene: 4. The CDR3 is made up of 14 amino acids. Germline CDR1 SGHTA, CDR2 FQGNSA. CDR3 loop: CASSATSGPGELFF. Here the CDR3 DNA reads TGTGCCAGCAGCGCGACTAGCGGTCCCGGGGAGCTGTTTTTT.

This clonotype was counted a few times. This sequence joins TRBV20-1 and TRBJ1-2, with D possibly matching TRBD1 (5 bases). Looked up from germline, CDR1 is DFQATT and CDR2 is SNEGSKA (reference sequence). The CDR3 spans 15 residues. V was cut by 7 bases and J by 1 base, with 19 bases left in between. Written as DNA, the CDR3 is TGCAGTGGTTGGGACCCGCCAGGTGGTAACTATGGCTACACCTTC. It yields the protein CSGWDPPGGNYGYTF.

This clonotype has ten or more counts. As DNA, the CDR3 is TGTGCCAGCAGTTTAATGGGGGACGAGACCCAGTACTTC. Translation gives CASSLMGDETQYF. The rearrangement joins TRBV28 to TRBJ2-5; D might be TRBD1 or TRBD2, each matching 5 bases. Looked up from germline, CDR1 is MDHEN and CDR2 is SYDVKM. Trimming took 2 bases from V and 5 from J, leaving 9 bases between them. The CDR3 is made up of 13 amino acids.

This clonotype has a count of ten or more. The V call is TRBV20-1, the J call TRBJ2-2; 14 bases map to TRBD2. Trimming removed 6 bases from V and 10 bases from J; junction bases left unmatched: 10. The CDR3 runs 15 residues. Germline V gene sequence: CDR1 DFQATT, CDR2 SNEGSKA (reference sequence). The CDR3 sequence is CSAPRTSGGSLELFF. CDR3 DNA sequence: TGCAGTGCCCCGAGGACTAGCGGGGGGAGTTTGGAGCTGTTTTTT.

This clonotype appeared a few times. V gene TRBV7-2 combines with J gene TRBJ2-5; 9 positions agree with TRBD2. V was clipped by 4 bases and J by 5 bases; unmatched bases: 5. Germline CDR1 is SGHTA and CDR2 is FQGNSA. The CDR3 is 14 amino acids. CDR3: CASSSSGALETQYF. CDR3 bases: TGTGCCAGCAGCTCTAGCGGGGCCCTCGAGACCCAGTACTTC.

The J gene is TRBJ1-1, the V gene TRBV4-1; a possible D gene is TRBD1 (5 bases). Germline V CDR1 and CDR2: MGHRA, YSYEKL. V was shortened by 1 base and J by 4 bases, with 13 bases between the two germline ends. There are 15 residues in the CDR3. In DNA, the CDR3 is TGCGCCAGCAGCCAAGCCGGTCGGGGCGGCACTGAAGCTTTCTTT. It encodes CASSQAGRGGTEAFF.

For this clonotype: This may be a read error: a much more frequent sequence differs by one nucleotide. The rearrangement links TRBV7-2 to TRBJ2-4, with 7 nucleotides matching TRBD2. Judging by the DNA end, TRBJ2-5 fits better; the J call may be wrong. The CDR3 extends over 14 amino acids. CDR1 and CDR2 (germline): SGHTA, FQGNSA. DNA of the CDR3: TGTGCCAGCAGCTGGCCAGCGGGGTTAAAGACCCAGTACTTC. Translating gives CASSWPAGLKTQYF.

There are a few counts of this clonotype. The chain employs TRBV10-3 and TRBJ2-3; the D gene could be TRBD1 or TRBD2 (5 bases each). The V and J ends lost 3 bases and 0 bases respectively, with 7 bases between them. Looked up from germline, CDR1 is ENHRY and CDR2 is SYGVKD. The CDR3 extends over 14 amino acids. The CDR3 DNA reads TGTGCCATCAGTGACGGGGCCAGCACAGATACGCAGTATTTT. This encodes CAISDGASTDTQYF.

This clonotype has at least ten counts. The J gene is TRBJ1-5, the V gene TRBV28, with unresolved D. Trimming shortened V by 4 bases and J by 4 bases, and 17 bases separated the two germline ends. This CDR3 has 16 residues. Germline CDR1 is MDHEN and CDR2 is SYDVKM. The CDR3 DNA reads as TGTGCCAGCAGTTCACTGTCTTTACAGTTGAATCAGCCCCAGCATTTT. Residues: CASSSLSLQLNQPQHF.

This clonotype was counted at least ten times. The chain has TRBV20-1 and TRBJ2-7; the D is unclear. Trimming left V 0 bases short and J 6 bases short, with 6 bases between. The CDR3 is 11 amino acids. The germline CDR1 and CDR2 sequences are DFQATT and SNEGSKA (reference sequence). For the CDR3, the DNA is TGCAGTGCTAGAGACGTTGGCGAGCAGTACTTC. It is translated as CSARDVGEQYF.

This clonotype was seen many times. V and J are TRBV9 and TRBJ2-1, with D uncertain. With 0 bases removed from V and 3 bases from J, the gap between germline ends came to 10 bases. Per the germline V gene, CDR1 is SGDLS and CDR2 is YYNGEE. CDR3 length equals 15 residues. The CDR3 region has the DNA TGTGCCAGCAGCGTAGAAGGTTCTCACTACAATGAGCAGTTCTTC. Translated: CASSVEGSHYNEQFF.

This clonotype was seen repeatedly, ten times or more. The gene calls are TRBV7-9 and TRBJ1-1; TRBD1 matches 7 bases. CDR1 is SEHNR, CDR2 FQNEAQ, per germline (reference sequence). Germline trimming cut 5 bases from V and 4 bases from J; bases unmatched to any gene: 13. The CDR3 has 16 amino acids. CDR3 residues: CASSRNSGGRGTEAFF. CDR3 sequence (DNA): TGTGCCAGCAGCCGAAACTCAGGGGGTCGAGGCACTGAAGCTTTCTTT.

The sample holds many counts of this clonotype. The chain joins TRBV5-6 to TRBJ1-6; D is perhaps TRBD1 (5 bases). This CDR3 has 13 amino acids. The V gene lost 7 bases and the J gene lost 8 bases, with 13 bases spanning the gap. In germline, CDR1 is SGHDT, CDR2 YYEEEE. The CDR3 DNA follows: TGTGCCAGCGGCCAGGGTTTCGATTCACCCCTCCACTTT. Translation: CASGQGFDSPLHF.

There are many counts of this clonotype. The chain employs TRBV20-1 and TRBJ1-3; D is ambiguous. With 6 bases removed from V and 2 bases from J, the gap between germline ends came to 11 bases. The germline CDR1 and CDR2 sequences are DFQATT and SNEGSKA (reference sequence). The CDR3 totals 13 residues. For the CDR3, the DNA is TGCAGTGCCCCATGGAGTGCTGGAAACACCATATATTTT. Translated: CSAPWSAGNTIYF.

Turning to this clonotype: Sequence at one end of the junction differs from germline and may be a read error. CDR3 in amino acids: CASSESLASNTGELFF. Written as DNA, the CDR3 is TGCGCCAGCAGTGAGAGCCTAGCTTCGAACACCGGGGAGCTGTTTTTT. The chain uses TRBV6-1 and TRBJ2-2; D possibly corresponds to TRBD2 (5 bases). Per germline, CDR1 MNHNS and CDR2 SASEGT. The CDR3 totals 16 residues.

Points on this clonotype: This clone may be a read error of a much larger clone one base away. This chain joins TRBV2 and TRBJ2-7; no firm D call. From germline, CDR1 is SNHLY and CDR2 FYNNEI. V was clipped by 8 bases and J by 4 bases, with 12 bases between them. The CDR3 consists of 12 residues. The CDR3 DNA sequence: TGTGCCAGCGAACTGGGCCAATACGAGCAGTACTTC. Translating gives CASELGQYEQYF.

Comment on this clonotype: A much more abundant neighbour one base away suggests this may be a read error. The chain uses TRBV19 and TRBJ2-5, with D hard to call. This CDR3 comprises 14 residues. Germline values: CDR1 LNHDA, CDR2 SQIVND (reference sequence). Trimming took 3 bases from V and 5 from J, leaving 13 bases between them. The CDR3 loop is CASSIQLPGETQYF. As DNA, the CDR3 is TGTGCCAGTAGTATCCAACTACCTGGGGAGACCCAGTACTTC.

At least ten counts were recorded for this clonotype. An end of the junction does not agree with germline; a read error may underlie this. This chain links TRBV12-5 with TRBJ2-3; possibly TRBD2 for D (5 bases). CDR3 length: 15 residues. Germline loops: CDR1 LGHNT, CDR2 FRNRAP. CDR3 loop: CASGWRTGYTDAQYF. In DNA, the CDR3 is TGTGCTAGTGGTTGGAGGACGGGCTACACAGATGCGCAGTATTTT.

Points on this clonotype: The junction departs from the called germline gene at one end, perhaps through a read error. V and J are TRBV29-1 and TRBJ2-5; D gene unclear. Germline V lookup: CDR1 SQVTM, CDR2 ANQGSEA. CDR3 length: 13 amino acids. The CDR3 DNA reads as TGCAGCGCCGTCCGGTCCTTCCAAGAGACCCAGTGCTTC. This translates into CSAVRSFQETQCF.